One sample yielded the 29 T cell receptor beta chains listed below, sequenced in a study of CD8 T cells in ankylosing spondylitis. A single record per CDR3 protein comes from TCRdb applying MiXCR to the 5' RACE reads. The sample has around 130,000 distinct CDR3 sequences; approximately 9.9% are singletons. Material for sequencing was blood, either unsorted or a sorted T cell fraction (not recorded which). All receptors come from a male donor with ankylosing spondylitis or in good health (not recorded which).

This clonotype was detected ten times or more. This chain connects TRBV5-1 to TRBJ2-3, with 7 bases matching TRBD2. V was pared by 0 bases and J by 3 bases, with 1 base of the junction left unmatched. CDR3 size: 14 residues. CDR1 SGHRS and CDR2 YFSETQ come from the germline V gene. The CDR3 DNA sequence: TGCGCCAGCAGCTTGGAACTAGCGACAGATACGCAGTATTTT. Translating it yields CASSLELATDTQYF.

This clonotype was observed many times. This chain links TRBV28 with TRBJ1-1, with 7 nucleotides matching TRBD1. After removal of 5 bases from V and 5 bases from J, the junction contained 8 bases not matched to a gene. Germline CDR1 reads MDHEN; CDR2 reads SYDVKM. The CDR3 sequence is 14 residues long. CDR3 nucleotides: TGTGCCAGCAGTCCCTACAGGGGTGGAACTGAAGCTTTCTTT. Its translation is CASSPYRGGTEAFF.

This clonotype was found many times. V is TRBV7-9 and J is TRBJ2-3; unclear D gene. The V gene lost 1 base and the J gene lost 5 bases, with 10 bases spanning the gap. CDR3 size: 14 residues. Germline lookup yields CDR1 SEHNR and CDR2 FQNEAQ (reference sequence). The CDR3 spells CASSLELTGDTQYF. The DNA for the CDR3 is TGTGCCAGCAGCTTAGAACTTACCGGAGATACGCAGTATTTT.

This clonotype was counted at least ten times. This sequence joins TRBV30 and TRBJ1-5; 7 bases are shared with TRBD1. The V gene end was trimmed by 0 bases and the J gene end by 0 bases; junction bases not matched to a gene: 5. This CDR3 is 16 amino acids long. CDR1 is GTSNPN, CDR2 SVGIG, per germline (reference sequence). In nucleotides, the CDR3 is TGTGCCTGGAGTGTGGGACAGAGCTATAGCAATCAGCCCCAGCATTTT. As protein: CAWSVGQSYSNQPQHF.

This clonotype was counted only a few times. The V call is TRBV20-1, the J call TRBJ2-7, with TRBD2 identical over 14 bases. Per the germline V gene, CDR1 is DFQATT and CDR2 is SNEGSKA (reference sequence). The ends lost 5 bases at V and 0 bases at J; junction bases unmatched: 6. This CDR3 contains 16 residues. The CDR3 sequence: CSAPGGLAGVSYEQYF. The CDR3, as DNA: TGCAGTGCTCCAGGGGGACTAGCGGGGGTCTCCTACGAGCAGTACTTC.

This clonotype was seen many times. V and J are TRBV20-1 and TRBJ2-7; D is unresolved. Between the trimmed V and J ends, which lost 3 bases and 2 bases, there was a span of 11 bases. This CDR3 contains 13 residues. CDR1 DFQATT and CDR2 SNEGSKA come from the germline V gene (reference sequence). In nucleotides, the CDR3 is TGCAGTGCTAGCTCTGGGCGGACCTACGAGCAGTACTTC. As protein: CSASSGRTYEQYF.

The rearrangement links TRBV6-4 to TRBJ2-1; the D gene is possibly TRBD1 (6 bases). This CDR3 is built from 15 residues. Germline V gene sequence: CDR1 MRHNA, CDR2 SNTAGT. V was cut by 3 bases and J by 0 bases, with 9 bases left in between. CDR3 loop: CASSDQTGSYNEQFF. The CDR3 DNA is TGTGCCAGCAGTGATCAGACAGGCTCCTACAATGAGCAGTTCTTC.

The V gene is TRBV12-3 or TRBV12-4, the J gene TRBJ1-5; D remains unclear. The ends were cut back, 8 bases at V and 4 bases at J, with 9 bases in the middle. This CDR3 spans 12 amino acids. Here the CDR3 reads CASGRHNQPQHF. CDR3 DNA: TGTGCCAGCGGCCGCCATAATCAGCCCCAGCATTTT.

The rearrangement joins TRBV18 to TRBJ2-1; 8 positions agree with TRBD2. The CDR3 runs 15 residues. In germline, CDR1 is KGHSH, CDR2 LQKENI. Unmatched junction bases numbered 0, after V lost 0 bases and J lost 2 bases. In DNA, the CDR3 is TGTGCCAGCTCACCACCGGGACTAGCCTACAATGAGCAGTTCTTC. This codes for CASSPPGLAYNEQFF. The full variable domain, with the rest looked up from reference TRBV18 and TRBJ2-1, is NAGVMQNPRHLVRRRGQEARLRCSPMKGHSHVYWYRQLPEEGLKFMVYLQKENIIDESGMPKERFSAEFPKEGPSILRIQQVVRGDSAAYFCASSPPGLAYNEQFFGPGTRLTVL.

This clonotype was recorded many times. V usage is TRBV11-1 and J usage is TRBJ2-3; TRBD2 matches 10 bases. V gave up 0 bases and J gave up 2 bases; unmatched junction bases: 23. The CDR3 length is 23 residues. Germline V gives CDR1 SGHAT, CDR2 FQDESV (reference sequence). Written as DNA, the CDR3 is TGTGCCAGCAGCTTAGCGTTTCGGGACGCCGATGGGGGCCTAGCGGGGGACACAGATACGCAGTATTTT. This encodes CASSLAFRDADGGLAGDTDTQYF.

This clonotype was detected ten times or more. This rearrangement joins TRBV20-1 to TRBJ1-1; 10 bases line up with TRBD1. Germline V gene sequence: CDR1 DFQATT, CDR2 SNEGSKA (reference sequence). J was trimmed by 4 bases and V by 5 bases; bases with no gene match: 7. There are 14 residues in the CDR3. CDR3 protein: CSADPGQGGTEAFF. CDR3 bases: TGCAGTGCTGACCCAGGACAGGGGGGCACTGAAGCTTTCTTT.

This clonotype was counted many times. V gene TRBV20-1 combines with J gene TRBJ2-3; D not resolved. The germline V gene has CDR1 DFQATT and CDR2 SNEGSKA (reference sequence). The germline V and J ends were trimmed by 3 bases and 1 base, with 8 bases remaining between them. The CDR3 totals 13 residues. CDR3 sequence reads: CSASRRGTDTQYF. The DNA of the CDR3 is TGCAGTGCTAGTAGACGGGGCACAGATACGCAGTATTTT.

This clonotype was observed at least ten times. The CDR3, as DNA: TGCAGCGTTTCCGGGACTAGCGGGAGGTTAATCGATGAGCAGTTCTTC. Its protein is CSVSGTSGRLIDEQFF. This rearrangement joins TRBV29-1 to TRBJ2-1; 15 nucleotides agree with TRBD2. This CDR3 is 16 amino acids long. J gave up 8 bases and V 5 bases, and 10 bases lay outside the gene matches. The germline gives CDR1 SQVTM, CDR2 ANQGSEA.

Many counts were recorded for this clonotype. The V call is TRBV27, the J call TRBJ2-7, with D tentatively TRBD1 (5 bases). The CDR3 extends over 14 amino acids. V shed 3 bases and J shed 2 bases, with 11 bases lying between them. In germline, CDR1 is MNHEY, CDR2 SMNVEV (reference sequence). The CDR3 DNA reads as TGTGCCAGCAGTTTCGACAGCACTCCCTACGAGCAGTACTTC. Protein sequence: CASSFDSTPYEQYF.

The chain links TRBV12-3 or TRBV12-4 to TRBJ2-7, with TRBD2 as a possible D gene (6 bases). The CDR3 totals 12 residues. V lost 6 bases, J lost 5 bases, and 11 bases lay in between. This chain's CDR3 is CASSPGGDEQYF. DNA for the CDR3: TGTGCCAGCAGCCCCGGCGGGGACGAGCAGTACTTC.

This chain links TRBV12-3 or TRBV12-4 with TRBJ2-1, with 11 bases fitting TRBD2. The junction had 12 bases not matched to a gene; V was cut back by 5 bases and J by 9 bases. This CDR3 region has 16 residues. CDR3 amino acids: CASSGVAGGPMGEQFF. In DNA form, the CDR3 reads TGTGCCAGCAGTGGGGTAGCGGGAGGGCCTATGGGTGAGCAGTTCTTC.

This clonotype was counted at least ten times. The V and J genes are TRBV5-6 and TRBJ2-3; D is uncertain. This CDR3 is 12 amino acids long. With 4 bases removed from V and 2 bases from J, the gap between germline ends came to 5 bases. The germline V gene encodes CDR1 SGHDT and CDR2 YYEEEE. The CDR3, as DNA: TGTGCCAGCAGCCGAGCCACAGATACGCAGTATTTT. Amino acids: CASSRATDTQYF.

This clonotype was detected only a few times. The chain couples TRBV24-1 to TRBJ2-3, with D unclear. Trimming took off 5 bases at V and 5 bases at J, with 7 bases between the two ends. The CDR3 is made up of 12 amino acids. The germline CDR1 and CDR2 sequences are KGHDR and SFDVKD. The CDR3 here is CATSGVGDTQYF. CDR3 nucleotides: TGTGCCACCAGTGGGGTAGGAGATACGCAGTATTTT.

The chain employs TRBV7-3 and TRBJ2-5, with 8 positions matching TRBD1. J gave up 4 bases and V 5 bases, and 6 bases lay outside the gene matches. Germline CDR1 reads SGHTA; CDR2 reads FQGTGA. The CDR3 is 14 residues long. The CDR3 nucleotides read TGTGCCAGCAGCCCTCAGGGACAGGCAGAGACCCAGTACTTC. It is translated as CASSPQGQAETQYF.

This clonotype was seen a few times. This chain joins TRBV20-1 and TRBJ1-1; no clear D gene. This CDR3 has 14 residues. From germline, CDR1 is DFQATT and CDR2 SNEGSKA (reference sequence). V gave up 5 bases and J gave up 0 bases, with 13 bases separating them. CDR3 bases: TGCAGTGCTGTGAGTGGCAGGTTGAACACTGAAGCTTTCTTT. This codes for CSAVSGRLNTEAFF.

In this sample, this clonotype turned up many times. The rearrangement uses TRBV12-3 or TRBV12-4 and TRBJ1-1, with TRBD1 identical over 9 bases. J gave up 0 bases and V 7 bases, and 3 bases lay outside the gene matches. The CDR3 is 14 residues long. Here the CDR3 reads CASNRDRVNTEAFF. In DNA form, the CDR3 reads TGTGCCAGCAACCGGGACAGGGTGAACACTGAAGCTTTCTTT.

Ten or more counts support this clonotype. CDR3: CSVEGPFSYEQYF. In nucleotides, the CDR3 is TGCAGCGTTGAGGGACCCTTCTCCTACGAGCAGTACTTC. The chain couples TRBV29-1 to TRBJ2-7; D could derive from TRBD1 or TRBD2 (5 bases each). Germline V CDR1 and CDR2: SQVTM, ANQGSEA. Trimming left V 3 bases short and J 0 bases short, with 9 bases between. The CDR3 has 13 amino acids.

The CDR3 region is CAWSLVEGGFNEQYF. The CDR3 DNA is TGTGCCTGGAGCCTCGTCGAAGGGGGCTTTAACGAGCAGTACTTC. The chain carries TRBV30 and TRBJ2-7; 7 nucleotides agree with TRBD1. J gave up 5 bases and V 3 bases, and 13 bases lay outside the gene matches. Germline V gene lookup returns CDR1 GTSNPN and CDR2 SVGIG (reference sequence). There are 15 residues in the CDR3.

This clonotype was picked up a small number of times. J is TRBJ2-1 and V is TRBV29-1, with a tentative D call TRBD1 (6 bases). The CDR3 length is 16 residues. Germline V gene lookup returns CDR1 SQVTM and CDR2 ANQGSEA. V was trimmed by 0 bases and J by 4 bases, leaving 16 bases between them. The CDR3 loop reads CSVEDLEQGFYNEQFF. DNA of the CDR3: TGCAGCGTTGAAGATCTTGAGCAGGGGTTTTACAATGAGCAGTTCTTC.

This clonotype has more than one count but fewer than ten. The chain uses TRBV5-1 and TRBJ2-6; D unresolved. Trimming pared 1 base from V and 1 base from J, leaving 9 bases between. This CDR3 region has 16 residues. The germline V gene encodes CDR1 SGHRS and CDR2 YFSETQ. Written as DNA, the CDR3 is TGCGCCAGCAGCTTGTCGGTCTTATCTGGGGCCAACGTCCTGACTTTC. Translating it yields CASSLSVLSGANVLTF.

V usage is TRBV18 and J usage is TRBJ2-2; 7 bases are a match to TRBD1. The CDR3 has 15 residues. Germline V gives CDR1 KGHSH, CDR2 LQKENI. Trimming removed 5 bases from V and 2 bases from J; junction bases left unmatched: 5. The CDR3 DNA follows: TGTGCCAGCTCATCAGGGACAGTCAACACCGGGGAGCTGTTTTTT. This gives the protein CASSSGTVNTGELFF.

This clonotype occurred many times. J is TRBJ2-5 and V is TRBV7-2; TRBD1 might be the D (5 bases). V was trimmed by 7 bases and J by 5 bases, leaving 23 bases between them. This CDR3 is 16 amino acids long. Germline CDR1 and CDR2: SGHTA and FQGNSA. The CDR3 DNA sequence: TGTGCCAGCACACTGAAAAACGAGGCAGGGATGGAGACCCAGTACTTC. It specifies CASTLKNEAGMETQYF.

This clonotype was seen at least ten times. The CDR3 nucleotides are TGTGCCAGCAGCTTAGCGCCTAGCGGGACCGGGGAGCTGTTTTTT. It translates to CASSLAPSGTGELFF. The rearrangement uses TRBV7-6 and TRBJ2-2; the match to TRBD2 covers 8 bases. With V trimmed by 0 bases and J by 5 bases, 2 bases remained unmatched. Germline values: CDR1 SGHVS, CDR2 FNYEAQ. The CDR3 is 15 amino acids.

The chain has TRBV7-3 and TRBJ1-2, with D possibly matching TRBD1 (6 bases). The V end lost 4 bases, the J end lost 4 bases, and 16 bases lay between the germline ends. CDR3 length: 15 amino acids. CDR1 SGHTA and CDR2 FQGTGA come from the germline V gene. The CDR3 here is CASSSTGGAGYGYTF. In nucleotides, the CDR3 is TGTGCCAGCAGCTCTACGGGGGGGGCTGGCTATGGCTACACCTTC. Filled out from reference TRBV7-3 and TRBJ1-2, the complete variable domain reads GAGVSQTPSNKVTEKGKYVELRCDPISGHTALYWYRQSLGQGPEFLIYFQGTGAADDSGLPNDRFFAVRPEGSVSTLKIQRTERGDSAVYLCASSSTGGAGYGYTFGSGTRLTVV.